The entry below gives a single T cell receptor beta chain sequence along with its context. As processed by the authors: Reference gene primer amplification gave estimated nucleated cell counts. TCRdb keeps only in-frame clones here, not all; method: immunoSEQ multiplex PCR. D and trimming were read from the DNA, whereas the V and J calls and clone size are those reported in that table. The table has about 73,000 clones, approximately 80% seen once. The data stem from a study of blood T cell repertoires in COVID-19. Germline CDR1 reads GTSNPN; CDR2 reads SVGIG (reference sequence). V lost 6 bases to trimming and J lost 8 bases; unmatched junction nucleotides: 9. The CDR3 sequence is 13 residues long.

The source is a woman aged 55-70 years with acute or convalescent COVID-19. Sequencing input: peripheral blood. The rearrangement uses TRBV30 and TRBJ2-1, with 8 bases fitting TRBD2. The CDR3 DNA reads TGTGCCTGTACGCGGGGGGCCCTTGATGAGCAGTTCTTC. Translating gives CACTRGALDEQFF.